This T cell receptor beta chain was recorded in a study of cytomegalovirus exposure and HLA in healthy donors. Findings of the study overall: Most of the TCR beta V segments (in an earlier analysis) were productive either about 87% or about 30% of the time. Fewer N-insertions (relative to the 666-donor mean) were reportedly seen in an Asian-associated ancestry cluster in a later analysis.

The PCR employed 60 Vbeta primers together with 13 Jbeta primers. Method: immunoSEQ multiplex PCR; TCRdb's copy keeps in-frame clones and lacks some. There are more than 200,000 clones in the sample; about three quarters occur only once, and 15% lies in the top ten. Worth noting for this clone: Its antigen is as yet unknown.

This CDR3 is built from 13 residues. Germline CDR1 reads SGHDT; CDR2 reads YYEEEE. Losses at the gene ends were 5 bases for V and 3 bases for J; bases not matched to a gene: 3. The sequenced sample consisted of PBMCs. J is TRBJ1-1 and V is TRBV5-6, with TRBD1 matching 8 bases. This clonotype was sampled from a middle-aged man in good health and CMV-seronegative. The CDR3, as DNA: TGTGCCAGCAGAGACAGGGGTGACACTGAAGCTTTCTTT. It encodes CASRDRGDTEAFF.